These 14 T cell receptor beta chains were all obtained from the same sample, sequenced in a study of T-cell memory formation after mild COVID-19. TCRdb processed the 5' RACE reads anew with MiXCR; each CDR3 protein has one entry. The sample holds roughly 130,000 distinct CDR3 sequences; 15% to 20% are singletons and the top ten take roughly 5.3%. Sequencing used PBMCs or a T cell subset sorted from them (not recorded which). Every receptor here comes from a man younger than 30 who had mild COVID-19 (a few samples of this study predate the infection). Cell type and time point are not known.

V gene TRBV12-2 combines with J gene TRBJ1-2. TRBV12-2 is reported as a pseudogene. This CDR3 has 14 amino acids. The CDR3 nucleotides are TGTGCAAGACCCCGGAGGGGCGCTTACTATGGCTACACCTTC. This encodes CARPRRGAYYGYTF.

This clonotype has more than one count but fewer than ten. The rearrangement uses TRBV5-1 and TRBJ2-2; D possibly corresponds to TRBD1 (6 bases). This CDR3 contains 14 residues. Trimming cost V 10 bases and J 0 bases, with 13 bases left between them. Looked up from germline, CDR1 is SGHRS and CDR2 is YFSETQ. The CDR3 loop reads CASNRDANTGELFF. The CDR3 DNA reads as TGCGCCTCGAACAGGGACGCGAACACCGGGGAGCTGTTTTTT.

V and J are TRBV6-6 and TRBJ2-7; D is uncertain. Germline V gives CDR1 MNHNY, CDR2 SVGAGI (reference sequence). This CDR3 region has 12 residues. V was shortened by 0 bases and J by 10 bases, with 10 bases between the two germline ends. The CDR3 protein is CASSYSSRVQYV. The CDR3 region has the DNA TGTGCCAGCAGTTACTCGTCTAGGGTACAGTACGTC.

The chain is built from TRBV27 and TRBJ2-3, with 7 bases aligning to TRBD1. CDR3 length equals 14 residues. CDR1 is MNHEY, CDR2 SMNVEV, per germline (reference sequence). J lost 2 bases, V lost 7 bases, and 6 bases had no gene match. The CDR3 DNA reads TGTGCCAGCAAAGAGACAGGGATCACAGATACGCAGTATTTT. It codes for CASKETGITDTQYF.

This clonotype has only a few counts. This sequence joins TRBV5-1 and TRBJ1-1; TRBD1 might be the D (6 bases). The CDR3 runs 15 residues. Germline CDR1 and CDR2: SGHRS and YFSETQ. V was pared by 4 bases and J by 0 bases, with 13 bases between. In DNA, the CDR3 is TGCGCCAGCAGCCTGGGGGGGCACATGAACACTGAAGCTTTCTTT. It translates to CASSLGGHMNTEAFF.

This clonotype was detected a few times. The gene calls are TRBV7-2 and TRBJ2-6; D is unresolved. CDR1 is SGHTA and CDR2 is FQGNSA in the germline V gene. This CDR3 contains 13 residues. V lost 10 bases, J lost 6 bases, and 13 bases lay in between. This CDR3 reads CATSAYLANVLTF. The CDR3 bases are TGTGCCACCTCAGCTTACTTGGCCAACGTCCTGACTTTC.

This clonotype was detected a few times. The gene calls are TRBV4-1 and TRBJ1-5; D uncertain. The CDR3 totals 17 residues. CDR1 is MGHRA, CDR2 YSYEKL, per germline. V lost 0 bases and J lost 7, with 19 bases in between. CDR3 DNA: TGCGCCAGCAGCCAAGATAGTCCCGGGCATACTTACCAGCCCCAGCATTTT. Amino acids: CASSQDSPGHTYQPQHF.

Only a few counts were recorded for this clonotype. The genes are TRBV11-2 and TRBJ2-1; 9 bases line up with TRBD2. CDR1 SGHAT and CDR2 FQNNGV come from the germline V gene. The CDR3 length is 16 residues. Trimming at V came to 6 bases and at J to 4 bases, leaving 10 bases not matched to a gene. The CDR3 is CASSSSSGGPYNEQFF. The DNA for the CDR3 is TGTGCCAGCAGTTCATCAAGCGGGGGGCCTTACAATGAGCAGTTCTTC.

This clonotype was counted only a few times. This chain joins TRBV20-1 and TRBJ2-3; TRBD2 might be the D (6 bases). CDR3 length equals 13 residues. V lost 3 bases and J lost 0, with 7 bases in between. The germline gives CDR1 DFQATT, CDR2 SNEGSKA (reference sequence). CDR3 residues: CSARGTSTDTQYF. For the CDR3, the DNA is TGCAGTGCTAGGGGGACTAGCACAGATACGCAGTATTTT.

The chain uses TRBV12-3 or TRBV12-4 and TRBJ1-1; tentatively, D is TRBD1 (5 bases). V gave up 6 bases and J gave up 0 bases, with 17 bases separating them. The length of the CDR3 is 16 residues. CDR3 sequence (DNA): TGTGCCAGCAGCTCAATTGGGGTGGGGGTGAACACTGAAGCTTTCTTT. Its protein product is CASSSIGVGVNTEAFF.

The chain has TRBV20-1 and TRBJ1-5; D is undetermined. Per germline, CDR1 DFQATT and CDR2 SNEGSKA (reference sequence). V dropped 3 bases and J dropped 5 bases, with 11 bases sitting between them. CDR3 length equals 13 residues. The CDR3 DNA reads TGCAGTGCTAGGCGGGATGTCGATCAGCCCCAGCATTTT. This codes for CSARRDVDQPQHF.

The chain recombines TRBV4-1 with TRBJ1-2; D not certain. CDR1 and CDR2 from the germline V gene are MGHRA and YSYEKL. The CDR3 consists of 15 residues. V lost 4 bases to trimming and J lost 9 bases, with 21 bases between them. CDR3 protein: CASSRVLDPTGSYTF. Here the CDR3 DNA reads TGCGCCAGCAGCCGAGTCCTGGACCCTACCGGGAGCTACACCTTC.

A few counts support this clonotype. This chain links TRBV6-2 or TRBV6-3 with TRBJ2-1; D may match TRBD1 or TRBD2 (6 bases each). Germline-derived CDR1 and CDR2 are MNHEY and SVGEGT. This CDR3 contains 12 residues. V was shortened by 4 bases and J by 12 bases, with 13 bases between the two germline ends. CDR3 bases: TGTGCCAGCAGTTGGGGGGCACTAGGGCAGTTCTTC. It yields the protein CASSWGALGQFF.

The V and J genes are TRBV7-9 and TRBJ1-2; 9 nucleotides agree with TRBD1. Germline CDR1 and CDR2: SEHNR and FQNEAQ (reference sequence). CDR3 length equals 14 residues. With 5 bases clipped from V and 8 bases from J, the junction kept 9 bases outside the gene matches. As DNA, the CDR3 is TGTGCCAGCAGCCTGGGACAGGGCCTTGGAGGCTACACCTTC. Translation gives CASSLGQGLGGYTF. Combining the CDR3 with reference TRBV7-9 and TRBJ1-2 gives the whole variable domain DTGVSQNPRHKITKRGQNVTFRCDPISEHNRLYWYRQTLGQGPEFLTYFQNEAQLEKSRLLSDRFSAERPKGSFSTLEIQRTEQGDSAMYLCASSLGQGLGGYTFGSGTRLTVV.